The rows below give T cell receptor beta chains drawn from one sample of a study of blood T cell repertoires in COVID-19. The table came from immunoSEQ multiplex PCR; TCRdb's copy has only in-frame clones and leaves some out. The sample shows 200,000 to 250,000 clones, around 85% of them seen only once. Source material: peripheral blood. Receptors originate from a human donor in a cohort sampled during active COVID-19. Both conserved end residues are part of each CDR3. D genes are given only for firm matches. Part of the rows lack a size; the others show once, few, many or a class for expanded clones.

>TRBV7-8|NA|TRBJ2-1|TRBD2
TGTGCCAGCAGCTTGGGACTAGCGGGAGGACGCTCCTACAATGAGCAGTTCTTC
CASSLGLAGGRSYNEQFF
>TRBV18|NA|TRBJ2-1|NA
TGTGCCAGCTCACCAACTAGCACCGATCGGAATGAGCAGTTCTTC
CASSPTSTDRNEQFF
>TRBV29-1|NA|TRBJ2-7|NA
TGCAGCGTTGTAAGAACCCATGGCGGAACCTACGAGCAGTACTTC
CSVVRTHGGTYEQYF
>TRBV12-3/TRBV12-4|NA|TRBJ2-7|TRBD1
TGTGCCAGCACCCGGACAGGGGCTTACGAGCAGTACTTC
CASTRTGAYEQYF
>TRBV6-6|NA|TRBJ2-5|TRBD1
TGTGCCAGCAGCCCCTACAGGGGGCAAGAGACCCAGTACTTC
CASSPYRGQETQYF
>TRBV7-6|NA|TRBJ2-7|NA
TGTGCCAGCAGACTGGGCCCTTCCTACGAGCAGTACTTC
CASRLGPSYEQYF
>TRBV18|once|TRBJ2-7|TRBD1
TGTGCCAGCTCTACAGGGGGCGCGTCCTACGAGCAGTACTTC
CASSTGGASYEQYF
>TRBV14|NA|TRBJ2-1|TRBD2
TGTGCCAGCAGCCAGTTACTAGCGGGAGACTACAATGAGCAGTTCTTC
CASSQLLAGDYNEQFF
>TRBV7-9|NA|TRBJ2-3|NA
TGTGCCAGCAGCCACCGGGACACGGGATTCGGGACGCAGTATTTT
CASSHRDTGFGTQYF
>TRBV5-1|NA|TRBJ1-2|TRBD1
TGCGCCAGCAGCTTGGCCCCCACAGGGGGCAGCTATGGCTACACCTTC
CASSLAPTGGSYGYTF
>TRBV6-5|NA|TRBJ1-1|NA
TGTGCCAGCAGCCGAGCCCCGGACACTGAAGCTTTCTTT
CASSRAPDTEAFF
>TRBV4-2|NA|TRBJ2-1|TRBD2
TGTGCCAGCAGCCAAGTCCAGACTAGCGGGGGATACAATGAGCAGTTCTTC
CASSQVQTSGGYNEQFF
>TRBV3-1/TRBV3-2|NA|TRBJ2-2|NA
TGTGCCAGCAGCCAACAGGGTTGGACCGGGGAGCTGTTTTTT
CASSQQGWTGELFF
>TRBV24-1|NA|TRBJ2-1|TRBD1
TGTGCCACCAGTGATTTCAGGGAACAGGGGGCGACGAGCTCCTACAATGAGCAGTTCTTC
CATSDFREQGATSSYNEQFF
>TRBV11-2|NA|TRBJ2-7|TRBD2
TGTGCCAGCAGCTTGACTAGCAGCGAGCAGTACTTC
CASSLTSSEQYF
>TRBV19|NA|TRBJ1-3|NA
TGTGCCAGTAAGGACAACTCTGGAAACACCATATATTTT
CASKDNSGNTIYF
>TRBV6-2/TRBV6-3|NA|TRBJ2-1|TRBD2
TGTGCCAGCAGTTACTCCCCTTCTAGCGGGGTGTACAATGAGCAGTTCTTC
CASSYSPSSGVYNEQFF
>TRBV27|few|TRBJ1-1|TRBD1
TGTGCCAGCAGGGACAGGGACCTGAACACTGAAGCTTTCTTT
CASRDRDLNTEAFF
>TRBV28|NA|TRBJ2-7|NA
TGTGCCAGCAGTTCCTGGACAGCTCGAATCGAGCAGTACTTC
CASSSWTARIEQYF
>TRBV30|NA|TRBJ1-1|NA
TGTGCCTGGAGTCGAACGGTGAACACTGAAGCTTTCTTT
CAWSRTVNTEAFF
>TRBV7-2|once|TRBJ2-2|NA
TGTGCCAGCAGCTTAAGTGGGGCAGTGGCAAAATCCGGGGAGCTGTTTTTT
CASSLSGAVAKSGELFF
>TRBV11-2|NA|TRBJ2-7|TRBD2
TGTGCCAGCAGCTTAGGGGGGACTAGCGCCGTCTACTACGAGCAGTACTTC
CASSLGGTSAVYYEQYF
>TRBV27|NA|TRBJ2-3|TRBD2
TGTGCCAGCAGCCGCCCTCCGGGACTAGCGGGAGCTAGGACAGATACGCAGTATTTT
CASSRPPGLAGARTDTQYF
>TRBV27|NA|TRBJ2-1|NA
TGTGCCTCGGGAGCGGAGTCCTACAATGAGCAGTTCTTC
CASGAESYNEQFF
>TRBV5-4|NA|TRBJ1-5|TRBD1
TGTGCCAGCAGCAGGGACAGAAATCAGCCCCAGCATTTT
CASSRDRNQPQHF
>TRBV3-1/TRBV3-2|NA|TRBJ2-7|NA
TGTGCCAGCAGCCAAGCCCACACACGCTACGAGCAGTACTTC
CASSQAHTRYEQYF
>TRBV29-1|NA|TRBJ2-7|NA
TGCAGCGTTGAAGCCGTCTCACAGGGAACGGCCTACGAGCAGTACTTC
CSVEAVSQGTAYEQYF
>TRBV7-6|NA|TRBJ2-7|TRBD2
TGTGCCAGCAGCCCGGGGACTAGCCCGGGCGAGCAGTACTTC
CASSPGTSPGEQYF
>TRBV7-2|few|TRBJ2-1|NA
TGTGCCAGCAGCTTCGAGATAGCGGCCTACAATGAGCAGTTCTTC
CASSFEIAAYNEQFF
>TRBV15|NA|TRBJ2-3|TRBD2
TGTGCCACCAGCAGGCGACTAGCGGGAAACACAGATACGCAGTATTTT
CATSRRLAGNTDTQYF
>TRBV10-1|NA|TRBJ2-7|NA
TGCGCCAGCAGTGCTGCCTCTAACGAGCAGTACTTC
CASSAASNEQYF
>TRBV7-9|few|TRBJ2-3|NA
TGTGCCAGCAGCTTAGTAAGATCAGGAACGGGGTCATATACGCAGTATTTT
CASSLVRSGTGSYTQYF
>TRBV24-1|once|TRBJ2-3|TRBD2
TGTGCCACCAGTGATCCCGGGACTAGCGGGAGGGGGGGAGGCACAGATACGCAGTATTTT
CATSDPGTSGRGGGTDTQYF
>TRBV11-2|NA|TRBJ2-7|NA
TGTGCCAGCAGCTTATCCAGTTCCCCCTCCTACGAGCAGTACTTC
CASSLSSSPSYEQYF
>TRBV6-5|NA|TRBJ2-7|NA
TGTGCCAGTTCTCCTTGGGGAGTTTCCTACGAGCAGTACTTC
CASSPWGVSYEQYF
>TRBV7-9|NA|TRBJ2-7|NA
TGTGCCAGCAGCGGTTCAGGGGAAACTGGGTACTACGAGCAGTACTTC
CASSGSGETGYYEQYF
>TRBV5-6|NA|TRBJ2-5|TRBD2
TGTGCCAGCAGCTTGAGTCTAGCGGCCCTAGCGGGGGAGACCCAGTACTTC
CASSLSLAALAGETQYF
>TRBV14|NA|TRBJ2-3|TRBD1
TGTGCCAGCAGTCCCCTGGGACAGTCCATTAGCACAGATACGCAGTATTTT
CASSPLGQSISTDTQYF
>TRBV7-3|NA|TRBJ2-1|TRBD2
TGTGCCAGCAGCCCATTTAGCGGGGGCTCCTACAATGAGCAGTTCTTC
CASSPFSGGSYNEQFF
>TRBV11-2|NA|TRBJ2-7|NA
TGTGCCAGCAGCCCACCTCTCAGGGGAACCTACGAGCAGTACTTC
CASSPPLRGTYEQYF